The subject of this entry is one T cell receptor beta chain. Antigen unknown. This sample stems from a study of T cell responses to AZD1222 COVID-19 vaccine. Overall study results and limits: At baseline, seropositivity was found in only five or six AZD1222 recipients. Repertoires in all cases were sampled only once the peak T cell response had passed. Donors, mostly white British, included more females; clonal diversity was possibly underestimated. Dominant CD4 TCR responses targeted spike regions 160-218 and 743-854.

Profiled with immunoSEQ multiplex PCR; TCRdb holds only in-frame clones, not every one. The sample has 130,000 or so clones; 90% are singletons. Per the germline V gene, CDR1 is MDHEN and CDR2 is SYDVKM. CDR3 size: 13 residues. The gene calls are TRBV28 and TRBJ2-4, with a tentative D call TRBD1 (6 bases). This receptor was taken from an adult in good health. This sample comprised peripheral blood, obtained on day 0 of AZD1222 vaccination. CDR3 coding DNA: TGTGCAGCCGCACAGGGAGTCGAGAACATTCAGTACTTC. Encoded protein: CAAAQGVENIQYF.